One sample yielded the 17 T cell receptor beta chains listed below, sequenced in a study of OX40 agonist ivuxolimab in advanced cancers. The table came from immunoSEQ multiplex PCR; TCRdb's copy has only in-frame clones and leaves some out. The sample shows about 95,000 clones, around 82% of them seen only once. The source material was CD4+ or CD8+ T cells sorted from blood, sampled in a trial of the OX40 agonist ivuxolimab. These receptors originate from an adult with an advanced solid tumor such as melanoma, head and neck, liver or kidney cancer.

The genes are TRBV14 and TRBJ2-5; D is possibly TRBD2 (5 bases). The end of the DNA aligns better with TRBJ2-7, so the J call may be wrong. There are 14 residues in the CDR3. Germline V gives CDR1 SGHDN, CDR2 FVKESK. This CDR3 is CASSQATGSYEQYF. The CDR3 nucleotides read TGTGCCAGCAGCCAAGCCACGGGATCCTACGAGCAGTACTTC.

The chain couples TRBV7-2 to TRBJ2-7; D tentatively reads TRBD1 or TRBD2 (6 bases each). V was shortened by 2 bases and J by 3 bases, with 14 bases between the two germline ends. CDR1 and CDR2 (germline): SGHTA, FQGNSA. This CDR3 contains 15 residues. The CDR3 loop reads CASSLSQGGFYEQYF. For the CDR3, the DNA is TGTGCCAGCAGCTTATCACAGGGAGGTTTCTACGAGCAGTACTTC.

The chain is built from TRBV7-9 and TRBJ2-1; 8 bases match TRBD1. There are 16 residues in the CDR3. J lost 8 bases, V lost 8 bases, and 17 bases had no gene match. CDR1 is SEHNR, CDR2 FQNEAQ, per germline (reference sequence). The chain's CDR3 is CASLPPGQGAYYEQFF. The DNA for the CDR3 is TGTGCCAGCCTTCCACCCGGGCAGGGGGCCTATTATGAGCAGTTCTTC.

The V gene is TRBV6-5, the J gene TRBJ1-5, with a weak D call TRBD1 (5 bases). V shed 4 bases and J shed 3 bases, with 10 bases lying between them. Germline CDR1 and CDR2: MNHEY and SVGAGI. This CDR3 is built from 14 residues. CDR3 region: CASSSGKFNQPQHF. The CDR3 DNA is TGTGCCAGCAGTTCAGGGAAGTTCAATCAGCCCCAGCATTTT.

This CDR3 is CASSRRDRGGNVLTF. The CDR3, as DNA: TGTGCCAGCAGCCGTCGGGACAGGGGGGGAAACGTCCTGACTTTC. The chain combines TRBV11-2 with TRBJ2-6, with 11 bases identical to TRBD1. The CDR3 extends over 15 amino acids. Trimming removed 5 bases from V and 10 bases from J; junction bases left unmatched: 7. Germline V CDR1 and CDR2: SGHAT, FQNNGV.

The gene calls are TRBV5-4 and TRBJ2-2; D possibly corresponds to TRBD2 (5 bases). Between the trimmed V and J ends, which lost 0 bases and 5 bases, there was a span of 5 bases. The CDR3 has 13 residues. Germline CDR1 and CDR2: SGHNT and YYREEE (reference sequence). The CDR3: CASSLAGTGELFF. Here the CDR3 DNA reads TGTGCCAGCAGCTTGGCGGGGACCGGGGAGCTGTTTTTT.

Details on this clone: Distinct nucleotide sequences in the sample also encode this CDR3. The chain's CDR3 is CASSLSLYNEQFF. The CDR3 coding sequence is TGTGCCAGCAGCCTCTCGCTCTACAATGAGCAGTTCTTC. The gene calls are TRBV27 and TRBJ2-1, with D unresolved. CDR3 length equals 13 residues. Germline CDR1 reads MNHEY; CDR2 reads SMNVEV (reference sequence). Trimming removed 6 bases at V and 3 bases at J, with 9 bases between.

The V call is TRBV7-9, the J call TRBJ2-7; unclear D gene. The germline gives CDR1 SEHNR, CDR2 FQNEAQ (reference sequence). This CDR3 contains 11 residues. The V and J ends lost 4 bases and 7 bases respectively, with 8 bases between them. This CDR3 reads CASSWDGEQYF. Here the CDR3 DNA reads TGTGCCAGCAGCTGGGATGGGGAGCAGTACTTC.

This sequence joins TRBV7-9 and TRBJ2-7; D is ambiguous. V lost 5 bases and J 2 bases, leaving 10 bases between the germline ends. The germline V gene has CDR1 SEHNR and CDR2 FQNEAQ (reference sequence). The CDR3 covers 13 residues. CDR3 DNA sequence: TGTGCCAGCAGCCCACCCTCCCCCTACGAGCAGTACTTC. Its protein is CASSPPSPYEQYF. The complete variable domain, with remaining parts taken from reference TRBV7-9 and TRBJ2-7, reads DTGVSQNPRHKITKRGQNVTFRCDPISEHNRLYWYRQTLGQGPEFLTYFQNEAQLEKSRLLSDRFSAERPKGSFSTLEIQRTEQGDSAMYLCASSPPSPYEQYFGPGTRLTVT.

This CDR3 reads CASSFDPYNEQFF. CDR3 DNA sequence: TGTGCCAGCAGTTTCGACCCCTACAATGAGCAGTTCTTC. The chain couples TRBV11-2 to TRBJ2-1; no definite D call. This CDR3 region has 13 residues. Trimming removed 6 bases at V and 2 bases at J, with 8 bases between. Germline CDR1 is SGHAT and CDR2 is FQNNGV.

This chain joins TRBV7-9 and TRBJ2-7; either TRBD1 or TRBD2 may supply D (5 bases each). V lost 5 bases and J lost 0, with 11 bases in between. Germline assignment: CDR1 SEHNR and CDR2 FQNEAQ (reference sequence). This CDR3 spans 14 amino acids. CDR3 sequence (DNA): TGTGCCAGCAGCGTAACGGGGCCCTCCTACGAGCAGTACTTC. Its protein product is CASSVTGPSYEQYF.

This chain uses TRBV11-3 with TRBJ2-7; D is undetermined. The CDR3 contains 12 residues. Between the trimmed V and J ends, which lost 0 bases and 3 bases, there was a span of 3 bases. Per germline, CDR1 SGHNT and CDR2 YENEEA. The CDR3 bases are TGTGCCAGCAGCTTAGAGGACTACGAGCAGTACTTC. This sequence encodes CASSLEDYEQYF. The whole variable domain, remainder taken from reference TRBV11-3 and TRBJ2-7, is EAGVVQSPRYKIIEKKQPVAFWCNPISGHNTLYWYLQNLGQGPELLIRYENEEAVDDSQLPKDRFSAERLKGVDSTLKIQPAELGDSAVYLCASSLEDYEQYFGPGTRLTVT.

The genes are TRBV11-2 and TRBJ2-1; TRBD2 matches 8 bases. Per germline, CDR1 SGHAT and CDR2 FQNNGV. The CDR3 has 16 residues. J was trimmed by 0 bases and V by 2 bases; bases with no gene match: 3. Here the CDR3 DNA reads TGTGCCAGCAGCTTACCGGGAGGGCCCTCCTACAATGAGCAGTTCTTC. The encoded protein is CASSLPGGPSYNEQFF.

The CDR3 loop reads CASSIEGWNTGELFF. CDR3 nucleotides: TGTGCCAGTAGTATAGAGGGGTGGAACACCGGGGAGCTGTTTTTT. The chain carries TRBV19 and TRBJ2-2; D is undetermined. The CDR3 runs to 15 residues. Germline loops: CDR1 LNHDA, CDR2 SQIVND (reference sequence). V shed 0 bases and J shed 1 base, with 6 bases lying between them.

This chain connects TRBV2 to TRBJ2-3; maybe TRBD2 (5 bases). Per the germline V gene, CDR1 is SNHLY and CDR2 is FYNNEI. V was trimmed by 8 bases and J by 5 bases, leaving 8 bases between them. The CDR3 is 11 amino acids. The CDR3 loop is CASDRGDTQYF. The CDR3 nucleotides are TGTGCCAGCGATCGGGGAGATACGCAGTATTTT.

This chain links TRBV2 with TRBJ2-5; D not resolved. The V gene's germline CDR1 is SNHLY and CDR2 FYNNEI. Trimming cost V 5 bases and J 5 bases, with 6 bases left between them. The CDR3 spans 11 residues. CDR3 sequence reads: CASSNRETQYF. The CDR3, as DNA: TGTGCCAGCAGTAATCGGGAGACCCAGTACTTC.

In this sample, this clone turned up once. The chain joins TRBV19 to TRBJ2-5, with a weak D call TRBD1 (7 bases). There are 17 residues in the CDR3. Germline values: CDR1 LNHDA, CDR2 SQIVND (reference sequence). V lost 3 bases to trimming and J lost 0 bases, with 17 bases between them. This CDR3 reads CASSILGRGVNQETQYF. The CDR3 coding sequence is TGTGCCAGTAGTATCCTTGGCAGGGGGGTGAACCAAGAGACCCAGTACTTC.